The T cell receptor (beta chain) under discussion was sequenced for a study of identical twins. The V end was cut by 11 bases, the J end by 3 bases, with 29 bases between. The CDR3 is 18 amino acids. Germline V gene data show CDR1 as MNHEY and CDR2 as SMNVEV (reference sequence). Note on this clonotype: The antigen is not known.

Findings of the study overall: Insertions were reduced in abundant cord blood beta clonotypes but not in memory repertoires. It was out-of-frame TCR alpha sharing in monozygotic twins that models underestimated.

It was template switching that added a universal primer site, and there were unique molecular identifiers on the cDNA. MiXCR, applied by TCRdb to the 5' RACE reads, yields one record per CDR3 protein. The data show more than 1.5 million distinct CDR3 sequences, less than 40% seen once. The sequenced material came from cord blood. V gene TRBV27 combines with J gene TRBJ2-1; unclear D gene. The sequence was obtained from a newborn girl in good health. The CDR3 loop is CAHEKTTALVTGYNEQFF. In DNA form, the CDR3 reads TGTGCCCATGAGAAGACCACTGCCCTAGTGACTGGCTACAATGAGCAGTTCTTC.